The 8 T cell receptor beta chains below all came from one sample that was sequenced in a study of shared clonotypes between healthy human individuals. Only in-frame clones appear in the TCRdb table, and some are missing; sequencing was by immunoSEQ multiplex PCR. The sample includes roughly 700,000 clones, about nine tenths seen only once; the top ten take around a third. The sequencing sample was made of memory CD8+ T cells from PBMCs. Sample subset: CD45RO+ cells pooled with CCR7-negative TemRA cells. The receptor source for this set is a man younger than 30 in good health. Some clones in this sample may be carry-over from other donors' samples.

J is TRBJ1-1 and V is TRBV7-2; D is uncertain. CDR3 length equals 14 residues. V was pared by 3 bases and J by 1 base, with 9 bases between. Germline assignment: CDR1 SGHTA and CDR2 FQGNSA. The CDR3 here is CASSFRARNTEAFF. The CDR3 nucleotides are TGTGCCAGCAGCTTTAGGGCACGGAACACTGAAGCTTTCTTT.

The chain is built from TRBV11-2 and TRBJ1-1, with D unresolved. CDR1 is SGHAT and CDR2 is FQNNGV in the germline V gene. Trimming stripped 0 bases from V and 10 bases from J, with 12 bases between. The CDR3 extends over 13 amino acids. CDR3 coding DNA: TGTGCCAGCAGCTTAGATATCGGTGGTATAGCTTTCTTT. As protein: CASSLDIGGIAFF. Combining the CDR3 with reference TRBV11-2 and TRBJ1-1 gives the whole variable domain EAGVAQSPRYKIIEKRQSVAFWCNPISGHATLYWYQQILGQGPKLLIQFQNNGVVDDSQLPKDRFSAERLKGVDSTLKIQPAKLEDSAVYLCASSLDIGGIAFFGQGTRLTVV.

The J gene is TRBJ1-2, the V gene TRBV9, with a possible D match to TRBD1 (5 bases). With 4 bases removed from V and 9 bases from J, the gap between germline ends came to 25 bases. The germline V gene encodes CDR1 SGDLS and CDR2 YYNGEE. The CDR3 is made up of 16 amino acids. CDR3 DNA: TGTGCCAGCAGCATTAGACGGCAGGGCCCCCTAACGAGCTACACCTTC. Translated: CASSIRRQGPLTSYTF.

Remarks on this clone: The identical CDR3 is also encoded by other nucleotide sequences in the sample. V usage is TRBV28 and J usage is TRBJ1-1; D ambiguous. Looked up from germline, CDR1 is MDHEN and CDR2 is SYDVKM. The CDR3 is made up of 12 amino acids. V lost 3 bases and J lost 6, with 8 bases in between. The CDR3 is CASSFPFSEAFF. CDR3 nucleotides: TGTGCCAGCAGTTTCCCGTTCTCTGAAGCTTTCTTT.

The chain combines TRBV28 with TRBJ1-1; D is unclear. The CDR3 consists of 19 residues. V was clipped by 2 bases and J by 0 bases, with 22 bases between them. Germline assignment: CDR1 MDHEN and CDR2 SYDVKM. The CDR3 loop reads CASSLDSWTQLGMNTEAFF. The CDR3 DNA is TGTGCCAGCAGTTTAGATTCGTGGACGCAGCTTGGGATGAACACTGAAGCTTTCTTT.

This chain joins TRBV27 and TRBJ2-7, with D possibly called TRBD1 or TRBD2 (5 bases each). Germline V gene sequence: CDR1 MNHEY, CDR2 SMNVEV (reference sequence). This CDR3 has 14 residues. The germline V and J ends were trimmed by 6 bases and 4 bases, with 16 bases remaining between them. CDR3 nucleotides: TGTGCCAGCAGCCCCCCGGGACCGCTATACGAGCAGTACTTC. Translating gives CASSPPGPLYEQYF.

The V and J genes are TRBV2 and TRBJ1-2; possibly TRBD1 for D (5 bases). Germline loops: CDR1 SNHLY, CDR2 FYNNEI. The CDR3 spans 12 residues. V dropped 5 bases and J dropped 5 bases, with 9 bases sitting between them. DNA of the CDR3: TGTGCCAGCAGTTGGGCAGGGTATGGCTACACCTTC. This codes for CASSWAGYGYTF.

The chain joins TRBV4-1 to TRBJ2-4, with 7 nucleotides matching TRBD2. J gave up 7 bases and V 1 base, and 10 bases lay outside the gene matches. Germline V gene data show CDR1 as MGHRA and CDR2 as YSYEKL. This CDR3 has 16 residues. The CDR3 sequence is CASSQVGGGPRNIQYF. In DNA, the CDR3 is TGCGCCAGCAGCCAAGTGGGGGGAGGGCCGAGGAACATTCAGTACTTC.